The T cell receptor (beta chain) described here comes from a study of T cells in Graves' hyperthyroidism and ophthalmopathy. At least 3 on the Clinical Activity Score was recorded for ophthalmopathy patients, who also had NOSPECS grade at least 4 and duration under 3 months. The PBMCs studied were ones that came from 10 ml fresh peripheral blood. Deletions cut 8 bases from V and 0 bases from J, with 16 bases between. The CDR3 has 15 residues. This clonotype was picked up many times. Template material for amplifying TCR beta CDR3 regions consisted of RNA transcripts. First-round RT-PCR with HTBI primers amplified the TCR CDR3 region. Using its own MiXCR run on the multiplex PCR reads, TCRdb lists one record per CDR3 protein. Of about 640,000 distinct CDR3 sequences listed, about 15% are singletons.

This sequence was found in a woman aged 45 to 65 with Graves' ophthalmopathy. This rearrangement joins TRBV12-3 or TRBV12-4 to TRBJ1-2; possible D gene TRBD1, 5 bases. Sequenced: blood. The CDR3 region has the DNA TGTGCCAGCGAGAAGGGGCAGAATACTAACTATGGCTACACCTTC. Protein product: CASEKGQNTNYGYTF.